These 20 T cell receptor beta chains were sequenced from one sample in a study of vaccination and CD4 T cells after COVID-19. Researchers used the Oncomine TCR Beta short-read assay to sequence DNA from cultured CD4+ T cells. TCRdb fed the PCR reads into MiXCR, producing one record per CDR3 protein. The table has 9,500 to 15,000 distinct CDR3 sequences, approximately 60% seen once. Treatment specified: 10-day PBMC culture with coronavirus spike peptide pools or control peptides (ViraFEST assay). Their antigens are not known. The sequencing input was CD4+ T cells from blood, cultured in vitro. The receptors come from a human donor who had recovered from COVID-19.

This clonotype is a singleton in its sample. The chain combines TRBV2 with TRBJ1-5; 7 bases fit TRBD1. V lost 3 bases and J lost 0; bases outside the gene matches: 5. The germline V gene has CDR1 SNHLY and CDR2 FYNNEI. The CDR3 runs to 16 residues. DNA of the CDR3: TGTGCCAGCAGTGACCGGACAGGCTATAGCAATCAGCCCCAGCATTTT. Its translation is CASSDRTGYSNQPQHF.

This chain uses TRBV20-1 with TRBJ2-2; 8 bases align to TRBD2. Per germline, CDR1 DFQATT and CDR2 SNEGSKA (reference sequence). The CDR3 runs 16 residues. V lost 1 base to trimming and J lost 7 bases; unmatched junction nucleotides: 11. The CDR3 is CSARALGTRGVGELFF. The CDR3, as DNA: TGCAGTGCTAGAGCCCTCGGGACTAGGGGTGTCGGGGAGCTGTTTTTT.

The rearrangement links TRBV12-3 or TRBV12-4 to TRBJ1-5, with TRBD1 as a possible D gene (5 bases). Trimming took 3 bases from V and 6 from J, leaving 12 bases between them. This CDR3 spans 14 amino acids. CDR3 residues: CASSFVQGVQPQHF. DNA for the CDR3: TGTGCCAGCAGTTTCGTCCAGGGCGTTCAGCCCCAGCATTTT.

J is TRBJ2-5 and V is TRBV20-1; D possibly matches TRBD1 or TRBD2 (5 bases each). The CDR3 is 13 residues long. CDR1 is DFQATT, CDR2 SNEGSKA, per germline (reference sequence). The V and J ends lost 3 bases and 4 bases respectively, with 12 bases between them. In DNA, the CDR3 is TGCAGTGCTAGTATTTGGGGGTCAGAGACCCAGTACTTC. It codes for CSASIWGSETQYF.

This clonotype was picked up one time. The chain uses TRBV20-1 and TRBJ2-1; TRBD2 matches at 9 bases. V was clipped by 2 bases and J by 2 bases; unmatched bases: 4. Germline V gene lookup returns CDR1 DFQATT and CDR2 SNEGSKA (reference sequence). The CDR3 has 15 amino acids. In nucleotides, the CDR3 is TGCAGTGCTAGACTAGCGGGATCCCCCTACAATGAGCAGTTCTTC. Translating gives CSARLAGSPYNEQFF.

Turning to this clonotype: Sequence at one end of the junction differs from germline and may be a read error. The chain recombines TRBV10-3 with TRBJ2-2, with TRBD1 matching 9 bases. Germline assignment: CDR1 ENHRY and CDR2 SYGVKD. This CDR3 comprises 16 residues. CDR3 coding DNA: TGTGCCATCGGTGAGTCTGGACAGGGGCTCGCCGGGGAGCTGTTTTTT. Translated, it gives CAIGESGQGLAGELFF.

The chain joins TRBV5-5 to TRBJ2-3, with D maybe TRBD2 (6 bases). This CDR3 region has 15 residues. V dropped 4 bases and J dropped 0 bases, with 12 bases sitting between them. Germline CDR1 reads SGHKS; CDR2 reads YYEKEE (reference sequence). The CDR3 protein is CASSPFRGSTDTQYF. The CDR3 region has the DNA TGTGCCAGCAGCCCCTTTCGGGGGAGCACAGATACGCAGTATTTT.

This chain joins TRBV6-1 and TRBJ2-3; 13 positions match TRBD2. This CDR3 spans 15 amino acids. V lost 5 bases to trimming and J lost 7 bases; unmatched junction nucleotides: 6. The germline gives CDR1 MNHNS, CDR2 SASEGT. DNA of the CDR3: TGTGCCAGCAGTCCGGGACTAGCGGGGTCATATACGCAGTATTTT. Protein: CASSPGLAGSYTQYF.

On this clonotype: The junction and the germline gene differ at one end; a read error may be behind it. The V and J genes are TRBV11-2 and TRBJ2-7, with a tentative D call TRBD2 (6 bases). This CDR3 has 15 amino acids. Germline V gene data show CDR1 as SGHAT and CDR2 as FQNNGV. CDR3 region: CASSHLGGRAYEQYF. The CDR3, as DNA: TGCGCCAGCAGCCACTTGGGGGGACGCGCCTACGAGCAGTACTTC.

V is TRBV10-3 and J is TRBJ2-3, with D possibly matching TRBD2 (7 bases). This CDR3 contains 15 residues. The V end was cut by 7 bases, the J end by 0 bases, with 14 bases between. The V gene's germline CDR1 is ENHRY and CDR2 SYGVKD. The DNA of the CDR3 is TGTGCCATCACCCCGGGGGGCGGAAGCACAGATACGCAGTATTTT. Protein sequence: CAITPGGGSTDTQYF.

The gene calls are TRBV19 and TRBJ2-7, with 7 positions matching TRBD1. The CDR3 is made up of 15 amino acids. Trimming took 5 bases from V and 4 from J; bases not matched to a gene: 11. The V gene's germline CDR1 is LNHDA and CDR2 SQIVND (reference sequence). In nucleotides, the CDR3 is TGTGCCAGTAGTCCAAGACAGGGTTCCCTTTACGAGCAGTACTTC. This codes for CASSPRQGSLYEQYF.

The rearrangement links TRBV6-5 to TRBJ2-3, with D possibly being TRBD1 (5 bases). V dropped 2 bases and J dropped 0 bases, with 6 bases sitting between them. CDR3 length: 14 amino acids. The germline V gene has CDR1 MNHEY and CDR2 SVGAGI. This CDR3 is CASSYDRSTDTQYF. CDR3 coding DNA: TGTGCCAGCAGTTACGACAGAAGCACAGATACGCAGTATTTT.

The chain joins TRBV7-2 to TRBJ1-5; TRBD1 matches at 7 bases. V shed 4 bases, J shed 9 bases, and the junction held 3 bases outside the gene matches. Germline CDR1 reads SGHTA; CDR2 reads FQGNSA. The CDR3 covers 12 residues. CDR3 residues: CASSSNRGPQHF. As DNA, the CDR3 is TGTGCCAGCAGCTCAAACAGGGGGCCCCAGCATTTT.

The rearrangement uses TRBV11-2 and TRBJ2-5, with TRBD1 identical over 7 bases. The CDR3 length is 16 residues. Germline V lookup: CDR1 SGHAT, CDR2 FQNNGV. V gave up 5 bases and J gave up 0 bases; unmatched junction bases: 9. CDR3 loop: CASSKDRLVYQETQYF. In nucleotides, the CDR3 is TGTGCCAGCAGCAAGGACAGGCTGGTCTACCAAGAGACCCAGTACTTC.

In its sample, this clonotype was seen once. The J gene is TRBJ2-5, the V gene TRBV5-1, with 7 nucleotides matching TRBD2. The CDR3 extends over 15 amino acids. Trimming cost V 0 bases and J 5 bases; bases outside gene matches: 7. CDR1 is SGHRS and CDR2 is YFSETQ in the germline V gene. CDR3 residues: CASSLAVAGEETQYF. In DNA, the CDR3 is TGCGCCAGCAGCTTGGCGGTCGCGGGGGAGGAGACCCAGTACTTC.

CDR3 loop: CASSYRALQGASGNSPLHF. CDR3 DNA sequence: TGTGCCAGCAGTTATAGAGCCCTACAGGGGGCATCCGGAAATTCACCCCTCCACTTT. The chain has TRBV6-5 and TRBJ1-6, with 9 bases lining up with TRBD1. This CDR3 is 19 amino acids long. Germline V lookup: CDR1 MNHEY, CDR2 SVGAGI. V gave up 3 bases and J gave up 7 bases; unmatched junction bases: 16.

The gene calls are TRBV2 and TRBJ1-1; D is ambiguous. The CDR3 sequence is 12 residues long. Trimming shortened V by 4 bases and J by 9 bases, and 12 bases separated the two germline ends. In germline, CDR1 is SNHLY, CDR2 FYNNEI. This CDR3 is CASSGTQVQAFF. CDR3 in DNA: TGTGCCAGCAGTGGAACCCAGGTACAAGCTTTCTTT.

The chain combines TRBV19 with TRBJ1-2; no definite D call. Trimming took off 1 base at V and 2 bases at J, with 8 bases between the two ends. This CDR3 region has 14 residues. Germline CDR1 is LNHDA and CDR2 is SQIVND (reference sequence). The CDR3 here is CASSIGGGNYGYTF. The CDR3 nucleotides read TGTGCCAGTAGTATAGGAGGCGGAAACTATGGCTACACCTTC.

The genes are TRBV7-9 and TRBJ2-1, with 13 bases that match TRBD2. Trimming took 1 base from V and 7 from J; bases not matched to a gene: 4. From germline, CDR1 is SEHNR and CDR2 FQNEAQ (reference sequence). The CDR3 runs to 16 residues. The CDR3 sequence is CASSLDKGLAGNEQFF. CDR3 DNA: TGTGCCAGCAGCTTAGACAAGGGACTAGCGGGGAATGAGCAGTTCTTC. Using reference TRBV7-9 and TRBJ2-1 for the parts outside the CDR3, the full variable domain is DTGVSQNPRHKITKRGQNVTFRCDPISEHNRLYWYRQTLGQGPEFLTYFQNEAQLEKSRLLSDRFSAERPKGSFSTLEIQRTEQGDSAMYLCASSLDKGLAGNEQFFGPGTRLTVL.

J is TRBJ1-5 and V is TRBV28; 9 nucleotides agree with TRBD1. The germline V gene has CDR1 MDHEN and CDR2 SYDVKM. This CDR3 comprises 15 residues. Germline trimming cut 6 bases from V and 3 bases from J; bases unmatched to any gene: 6. CDR3 in amino acids: CASRLGQGLNQPQHF. DNA for the CDR3: TGTGCCAGCAGACTGGGACAGGGTCTCAATCAGCCCCAGCATTTT.